Presented here are 25 T cell receptor beta chains from one specimen sequenced in a study of radiotherapy plus CTLA-4 blockade in lung cancer. TCRdb's copy holds only in-frame clones and misses some; the assay was immunoSEQ multiplex PCR. This table holds roughly 120,000 clones, about 77% found once. Specimen: peripheral blood, collected from a patient treated with radiotherapy plus ipilimumab. These receptor sequences come from a human donor with non-small cell lung cancer who had a partial response to radiotherapy plus ipilimumab.

V usage is TRBV5-3 and J usage is TRBJ1-2; 8 bases are a match to TRBD1. TRBV5-3 carries the ORF label, with uncertain function. With V trimmed by 8 bases and J by 8 bases, 8 bases remained unmatched. This CDR3 is 12 amino acids long. The CDR3 loop reads CASTPGGAGYTF. The CDR3 bases are TGTGCCAGCACCCCAGGGGGCGCGGGCTACACCTTC.

This clone was observed once. The V gene is TRBV30, the J gene TRBJ1-1; 9 nucleotides line up with TRBD1. Germline loops: CDR1 GTSNPN, CDR2 SVGIG (reference sequence). CDR3 length: 13 residues. CDR3 residues: CGGQGNVNTEAFF. In DNA, the CDR3 is TGTGGGGGACAGGGTAATGTTAACACTGAAGCTTTCTTT. Together with reference TRBV30 and TRBJ1-1, the CDR3 gives the full variable domain: SQTIHQWPATLVQPVGSPLSLECTVEGTSNPNLYWYRQAAGRGLQLLFYSVGIGQISSEVPQNLSASRPQDRQFILSSKKLLLSDSGFYLCGGQGNVNTEAFFGQGTRLTVV.

The chain recombines TRBV29-1 with TRBJ2-5, with 8 bases matching TRBD2. From germline, CDR1 is SQVTM and CDR2 ANQGSEA. Losses at the gene ends were 4 bases for V and 2 bases for J; bases not matched to a gene: 12. The CDR3 runs 16 residues. The CDR3 coding sequence is TGCAGCGTTGCCCCGACTAGGAGCGGGGGACAAGAGACCCAGTACTTC. Protein product: CSVAPTRSGGQETQYF.

This chain joins TRBV28 and TRBJ2-4; D is unresolved. The CDR3 contains 13 residues. Germline values: CDR1 MDHEN, CDR2 SYDVKM. V was cut by 1 base and J by 10 bases, with 11 bases left in between. The chain's CDR3 is CASSLYRVPIQYF. For the CDR3, the DNA is TGTGCCAGCAGTTTATACCGGGTGCCTATTCAGTACTTC.

V is TRBV6-5 and J is TRBJ1-1, with 10 bases fitting TRBD1. Germline V gives CDR1 MNHEY, CDR2 SVGAGI. V was pared by 4 bases and J by 4 bases, with 9 bases of the junction left unmatched. This CDR3 has 16 amino acids. CDR3 DNA: TGTGCCAGCAGTTCGGACAGGGGGAGAGGGAGCACTGAAGCTTTCTTT. The encoded protein is CASSSDRGRGSTEAFF.

V is TRBV5-4 and J is TRBJ1-1, with D perhaps TRBD1 (5 bases). The CDR3 covers 12 residues. Germline V lookup: CDR1 SGHNT, CDR2 YYREEE (reference sequence). Deletions cut 2 bases from V and 7 bases from J, with 9 bases between. The CDR3 region is CASSLDSLEAFF. The DNA of the CDR3 is TGTGCCAGCAGCTTAGACAGCCTTGAAGCTTTCTTT.

This clone was counted a few times. The chain employs TRBV4-1 and TRBJ1-2; D is perhaps TRBD1 (5 bases). The germline CDR1 and CDR2 sequences are MGHRA and YSYEKL. Trimming pared 1 base from V and 3 bases from J, leaving 12 bases between. The CDR3 is 15 amino acids. In nucleotides, the CDR3 is TGCGCCAGCAGCCAAGGGTCAGGAGGGGACTATGGCTACACCTTC. As protein: CASSQGSGGDYGYTF.

This sequence joins TRBV4-2 and TRBJ2-7, with 14 positions matching TRBD2. The J segment lost 7 bases and the V segment lost 6 bases, leaving 17 bases of the junction unmatched. Germline CDR1 reads LGHNA; CDR2 reads YNFKEQ. The CDR3 runs to 18 residues. CDR3 DNA sequence: TGTGCCAGCAGTCCTAATCCGGGACTAGCGGGAGCTGGAGGAGAGCAGTACTTC. Its translation is CASSPNPGLAGAGGEQYF.

This clone was counted a few times. Other DNA sequences within the sample encode an identical CDR3. The V call is TRBV7-2, the J call TRBJ1-1; 11 bases fit TRBD1. This CDR3 has 15 amino acids. Germline V lookup: CDR1 SGHTA, CDR2 FQGNSA. Trimming removed 5 bases from V and 4 bases from J; junction bases left unmatched: 6. The CDR3 sequence: CASSLLGQGVTEAFF. CDR3 bases: TGTGCCAGCAGCCTTTTGGGACAGGGGGTCACTGAAGCTTTCTTT. The full variable domain, with the rest looked up from reference TRBV7-2 and TRBJ1-1, is GAGVSQSPSNKVTEKGKDVELRCDPISGHTALYWYRQSLGQGLEFLIYFQGNSAPDKSGLPSDRFSAERTGGSVSTLTIQRTQQEDSAVYLCASSLLGQGVTEAFFGQGTRLTVV.

CDR3 protein: CAGQDRATGYTF. The CDR3 DNA reads as TGTGCCGGACAAGACAGGGCTACCGGCTACACCTTC. The chain combines TRBV28 with TRBJ1-2; TRBD1 matches at 7 bases. There are 12 residues in the CDR3. The germline V gene has CDR1 MDHEN and CDR2 SYDVKM. The V segment lost 11 bases and the J segment 8 bases; nucleotides outside the gene matches: 11.

The count of this clone is one. The gene calls are TRBV28 and TRBJ2-7; no reliable D call. CDR1 and CDR2 from the germline V gene are MDHEN and SYDVKM. The CDR3 runs to 16 residues. V was pared by 8 bases and J by 2 bases, with 22 bases between. The DNA for the CDR3 is TGTGCCAGCTTCACGAGCTCAGCGCGGTCAGCCTACGAGCAGTACTTC. Amino acid sequence: CASFTSSARSAYEQYF. Full variable domain (remainder filled in from reference TRBV28 and TRBJ2-7): DVKVTQSSRYLVKRTGEKVFLECVQDMDHENMFWYRQDPGLGLRLIYFSYDVKMKEKGDIPEGYSVSREKKERFSLILESASTNQTSMYLCASFTSSARSAYEQYFGPGTRLTVT.

The rearrangement uses TRBV6-5 and TRBJ1-2, with 9 nucleotides matching TRBD1. Losses at the gene ends were 0 bases for V and 8 bases for J; bases not matched to a gene: 7. CDR3 length: 15 residues. Per the germline V gene, CDR1 is MNHEY and CDR2 is SVGAGI. The DNA of the CDR3 is TGTGCCAGCAGTTACTCGCGGACAGGGGTTCAGGGCTACACCTTC. Residues: CASSYSRTGVQGYTF.

This sequence joins TRBV29-1 and TRBJ1-2; possibly TRBD1 for D (6 bases). The CDR3 is made up of 10 amino acids. V dropped 4 bases and J dropped 6 bases, with 6 bases sitting between them. The V gene's germline CDR1 is SQVTM and CDR2 ANQGSEA. CDR3 sequence: CSVGDNGYTF. DNA for the CDR3: TGCAGCGTTGGGGACAATGGCTACACCTTC.

The chain joins TRBV5-6 to TRBJ2-2, with TRBD2 matching over 10 bases. The V gene's germline CDR1 is SGHDT and CDR2 YYEEEE. The CDR3 runs to 16 residues. The J segment lost 0 bases and the V segment lost 5 bases, leaving 4 bases of the junction unmatched. CDR3 loop: CASSWGLAPNTGELFF. In DNA, the CDR3 is TGTGCCAGCAGTTGGGGACTAGCGCCGAACACCGGGGAGCTGTTTTTT.

Here the CDR3 reads CASSFKGANTEAFF. The CDR3 bases are TGTGCCAGCAGCTTTAAGGGGGCGAACACTGAAGCTTTCTTT. The chain is built from TRBV7-9 and TRBJ1-1, with 7 bases identical to TRBD1. With V trimmed by 3 bases and J by 1 base, 2 bases remained unmatched. Germline CDR1 SEHNR, CDR2 FQNEAQ (reference sequence). CDR3 size: 14 residues.

The chain joins TRBV4-1 to TRBJ2-7, with D possibly TRBD2 on 6 matching bases. The CDR3 is 15 residues long. The ends were cut back, 0 bases at V and 4 bases at J, with 13 bases in the middle. From germline, CDR1 is MGHRA and CDR2 YSYEKL. The CDR3 spells CASSQDWGVGYEQYV. CDR3 in DNA: TGCGCCAGCAGCCAAGATTGGGGGGTGGGTTACGAGCAGTACGTC.

This sequence joins TRBV19 and TRBJ2-1, with 12 bases matching TRBD2. The CDR3 is 17 amino acids. Germline V gives CDR1 LNHDA, CDR2 SQIVND (reference sequence). J gave up 5 bases and V 4 bases, and 9 bases lay outside the gene matches. CDR3 DNA sequence: TGTGCCAGTAGTACGAGGGCTAGCGGGAGGGAGAACAATGAGCAGTTCTTC. It codes for CASSTRASGRENNEQFF.

This clone has a handful of counts. This sequence joins TRBV2 and TRBJ1-4; a possible D gene is TRBD1 (6 bases). Germline CDR1 SNHLY, CDR2 FYNNEI. This CDR3 is built from 14 residues. Trimming pared 6 bases from V and 4 bases from J, leaving 12 bases between. The CDR3 DNA reads as TGTGCCAGCAGACTACAGGGTCTTAATGAAAAACTGTTTTTT. Encoded protein: CASRLQGLNEKLFF. Full variable domain (remainder filled in from reference TRBV2 and TRBJ1-4): EPEVTQTPSHQVTQMGQEVILRCVPISNHLYFYWYRQILGQKVEFLVSFYNNEISEKSEIFDDQFSVERPDGSNFTLKIRSTKLEDSAMYFCASRLQGLNEKLFFGSGTQLSVL.

This clone showed up just once. This sequence joins TRBV29-1 and TRBJ2-1, with D perhaps matching TRBD1 (6 bases). V was trimmed by 8 bases and J by 6 bases, leaving 20 bases between them. The germline V gene encodes CDR1 SQVTM and CDR2 ANQGSEA. This CDR3 is 14 amino acids long. CDR3 residues: CSFYRIIGGNEQFF. In DNA form, the CDR3 reads TGCAGCTTCTACAGGATTATAGGGGGCAATGAGCAGTTCTTC.

V and J are TRBV5-5 and TRBJ2-2; possible D gene TRBD2, 5 bases. V gave up 0 bases and J gave up 2 bases, with 11 bases separating them. Germline loops: CDR1 SGHKS, CDR2 YYEKEE (reference sequence). This CDR3 spans 16 amino acids. CDR3 nucleotides: TGTGCCAGCAGCTTGGTCGGAGGTCGTAACACCGGGGAGCTGTTTTTT. Translated: CASSLVGGRNTGELFF.

This clone was observed a few times. The chain employs TRBV2 and TRBJ2-1, with 10 bases aligning to TRBD1. This CDR3 has 14 amino acids. Germline loops: CDR1 SNHLY, CDR2 FYNNEI. Losses at the gene ends were 3 bases for V and 8 bases for J; bases not matched to a gene: 4. The CDR3 loop reads CASSDRTGGDEQFF. The DNA of the CDR3 is TGTGCCAGCAGTGATCGGACAGGGGGAGATGAGCAGTTCTTC.

The V and J genes are TRBV18 and TRBJ2-7, with 9 bases that match TRBD1. J was trimmed by 5 bases and V by 0 bases; bases with no gene match: 8. Germline CDR1 KGHSH, CDR2 LQKENI. There are 16 residues in the CDR3. CDR3 bases: TGTGCCAGCTCACCACCGTTAGGACAGGGGTACCACGAGCAGTACTTC. Its translation is CASSPPLGQGYHEQYF.

V gene TRBV4-3 combines with J gene TRBJ1-3; 9 nucleotides line up with TRBD1. The CDR3 contains 21 residues. The V gene's germline CDR1 is LGHNA and CDR2 YSLEER. The V segment lost 0 bases and the J segment 0 bases; nucleotides outside the gene matches: 15. The CDR3 coding sequence is TGCGCCAGCAGCCAAGATTTTGGTGCGGGACAGGGCCGATTCTCTGGAAACACCATATATTTT. Its protein is CASSQDFGAGQGRFSGNTIYF.

This rearrangement joins TRBV5-6 to TRBJ1-1; D perhaps matches TRBD1 (5 bases). The length of the CDR3 is 12 residues. V lost 5 bases and J 4 bases, leaving 9 bases between the germline ends. Germline CDR1 SGHDT, CDR2 YYEEEE. As DNA, the CDR3 is TGTGCCAGCAGTGGACATTTCACTGAAGCTTTCTTT. This sequence encodes CASSGHFTEAFF. Looking up the rest from reference TRBV5-6 and TRBJ1-1 gives the full variable domain: DAGVTQSPTHLIKTRGQQVTLRCSPKSGHDTVSWYQQALGQGPQFIFQYYEEEERQRGNFPDRFSGHQFPNYSSELNVNALLLGDSALYLCASSGHFTEAFFGQGTRLTVV.

The genes are TRBV5-1 and TRBJ2-1; 8 bases are shared with TRBD2. The V and J ends lost 0 bases and 5 bases, in that order; junction bases with no gene match: 4. Germline V lookup: CDR1 SGHRS, CDR2 YFSETQ. This CDR3 is 15 amino acids long. This chain's CDR3 is CASSLDSGNHNEQFF. The CDR3 nucleotides are TGCGCCAGCAGCTTGGATAGCGGGAACCACAATGAGCAGTTCTTC.